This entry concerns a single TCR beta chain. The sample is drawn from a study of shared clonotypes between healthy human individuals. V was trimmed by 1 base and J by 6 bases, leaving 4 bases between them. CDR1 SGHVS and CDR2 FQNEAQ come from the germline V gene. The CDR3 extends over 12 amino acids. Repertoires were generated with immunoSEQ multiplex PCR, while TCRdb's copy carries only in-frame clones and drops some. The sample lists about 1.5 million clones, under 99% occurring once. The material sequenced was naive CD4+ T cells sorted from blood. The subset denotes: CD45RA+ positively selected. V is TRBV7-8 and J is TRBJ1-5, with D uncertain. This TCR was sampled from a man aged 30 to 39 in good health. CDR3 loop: CASSLVVQPQHF. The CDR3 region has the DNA TGTGCCAGCAGCTTAGTGGTTCAGCCCCAGCATTTT. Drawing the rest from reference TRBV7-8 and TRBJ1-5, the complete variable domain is GAGVSQSPRYKVAKRGQDVALRCDPISGHVSLFWYQQALGQGPEFLTYFQNEAQLDKSGLPSDRFFAERPEGSVSTLKIQRTQQEDSAVYLCASSLVVQPQHFGDGTRLSIL.